This T cell receptor (beta chain) is drawn from a study of siplizumab effects on memory and regulatory T cells. Study-level findings and limits: Mapping to unstimulated subsets was achieved for only a minor fraction of alloreactive clones.

Germline assignment: CDR1 SGHNT and CDR2 YYREEE (reference sequence). V lost 2 bases to trimming and J lost 6 bases, with 15 bases between them. This CDR3 is 14 amino acids long. Sequencing of unstimulated naive, memory, effector memory and TEMRA subsets was performed in three donor pairs. Roughly 10^5 TCR templates underwent assay in each sample. Data came from immunoSEQ multiplex PCR; TCRdb stores just in-frame clones and leaves some out. The profile shows roughly 50,000 clones, nearly 98% of them singletons. On this clone: The antigen is undetermined.

This sequence was found in a human donor in good health. The V and J genes are TRBV5-4 and TRBJ2-7; tentatively, D is TRBD1 (6 bases). Sample: naive CD4+ T cells sorted from blood. CDR3 in DNA: TGTGCCAGCAGCTTCCCGAACAGGGTAGGCGAGCAGTACTTC. Its protein is CASSFPNRVGEQYF. Filled out from reference TRBV5-4 and TRBJ2-7, the complete variable domain reads ETGVTQSPTHLIKTRGQQVTLRCSSQSGHNTVSWYQQALGQGPQFIFQYYREEENGRGNFPPRFSGLQFPNYSSELNVNALELDDSALYLCASSFPNRVGEQYFGPGTRLTVT.